The 12 T cell receptor beta chains presented below share a single source sample, sequenced in a study of OX40 agonist ivuxolimab in advanced cancers. The table came from immunoSEQ multiplex PCR; TCRdb's copy has only in-frame clones and leaves some out. The sample carries tens of thousands of clones, over 75% recorded once. Specimen: CD4+ or CD8+ T cells sorted from blood, collected in a trial of the OX40 agonist ivuxolimab. The receptors shown here come from an adult with an advanced solid tumor such as melanoma, head and neck, liver or kidney cancer.

This clone was observed a single time. The chain recombines TRBV5-6 with TRBJ2-3; 10 nucleotides align to TRBD2. Germline CDR1 SGHDT, CDR2 YYEEEE. There are 15 residues in the CDR3. The V segment lost 2 bases and the J segment 3 bases; nucleotides outside the gene matches: 3. The CDR3 bases are TGTGCCAGCAGCTTACGGACTAGCGGAACAGATACGCAGTATTTT. It encodes CASSLRTSGTDTQYF. The variable domain in full, completed from reference TRBV5-6 and TRBJ2-3, reads DAGVTQSPTHLIKTRGQQVTLRCSPKSGHDTVSWYQQALGQGPQFIFQYYEEEERQRGNFPDRFSGHQFPNYSSELNVNALLLGDSALYLCASSLRTSGTDTQYFGPGTRLTVL.

In its sample, this clone was seen a few times. V gene TRBV18 combines with J gene TRBJ1-2; D unclear. V lost 2 bases to trimming and J lost 6 bases, with 16 bases between them. This CDR3 spans 15 amino acids. Germline-derived CDR1 and CDR2 are KGHSH and LQKENI. CDR3 loop: CASSPISRQWDGYTF. The DNA of the CDR3 is TGTGCCAGCTCACCAATTTCCAGGCAGTGGGATGGCTACACCTTC.

The chain is built from TRBV11-3 and TRBJ1-2; 12 positions match TRBD1. Germline-derived CDR1 and CDR2 are SGHNT and YENEEA. The V segment lost 5 bases and the J segment 3 bases; nucleotides outside the gene matches: 7. This CDR3 has 16 amino acids. The CDR3: CASSKGQGAYDYGYTF. CDR3 nucleotides: TGTGCCAGCAGCAAGGGACAGGGGGCTTACGACTATGGCTACACCTTC. The full variable domain, its missing parts supplied by reference TRBV11-3 and TRBJ1-2, is EAGVVQSPRYKIIEKKQPVAFWCNPISGHNTLYWYLQNLGQGPELLIRYENEEAVDDSQLPKDRFSAERLKGVDSTLKIQPAELGDSAVYLCASSKGQGAYDYGYTFGSGTRLTVV.

The CDR3 reads CASRDDAYNEQFF. The CDR3 nucleotides read TGTGCCAGCAGGGACGACGCATACAATGAGCAGTTCTTC. This chain joins TRBV6-5 and TRBJ2-1; D ambiguous. Germline CDR1 reads MNHEY; CDR2 reads SVGAGI. V was shortened by 6 bases and J by 4 bases, with 10 bases between the two germline ends. CDR3 length equals 13 residues.

V and J are TRBV10-3 and TRBJ2-7; 9 positions match TRBD1. The junction had 8 bases not matched to a gene; V was cut back by 4 bases and J by 7 bases. The CDR3 has 14 amino acids. Germline V gene lookup returns CDR1 ENHRY and CDR2 SYGVKD. The CDR3 here is CAISAGTGTREQYF. CDR3 DNA: TGTGCCATCAGTGCCGGGACAGGGACACGGGAGCAGTACTTC.

The V gene is TRBV5-1, the J gene TRBJ2-1; 7 bases are shared with TRBD1. The J segment lost 7 bases and the V segment lost 5 bases, leaving 12 bases of the junction unmatched. This CDR3 comprises 15 residues. Per germline, CDR1 SGHRS and CDR2 YFSETQ. CDR3 nucleotide sequence: TGCGCCAGCAGTCTACTCCCCGGGACAGATAATGAGCAGTTCTTC. Translating it yields CASSLLPGTDNEQFF.

This chain uses TRBV19 with TRBJ2-1, with TRBD2 matching 8 bases. V was pared by 2 bases and J by 7 bases, with 7 bases of the junction left unmatched. The CDR3 length is 15 residues. The V gene's germline CDR1 is LNHDA and CDR2 SQIVND (reference sequence). The CDR3: CASSIQAGDGNEQFF. In DNA, the CDR3 is TGTGCCAGTAGTATACAAGCGGGAGATGGAAATGAGCAGTTCTTC.

The J gene is TRBJ2-2, the V gene TRBV11-3; D ambiguous. Germline-derived CDR1 and CDR2 are SGHNT and YENEEA. This CDR3 is built from 16 residues. V lost 5 bases, J lost 1 base, and 14 bases lay in between. The CDR3 spells CASSQTGSLNTGELFF. DNA for the CDR3: TGTGCCAGCAGCCAGACGGGCAGCTTGAACACCGGGGAGCTGTTTTTT.

V and J are TRBV11-2 and TRBJ1-5, with D unresolved. The CDR3 length is 13 residues. Germline-derived CDR1 and CDR2 are SGHAT and FQNNGV. Trimming took 3 bases from V and 3 from J, leaving 6 bases between them. CDR3 residues: CASSLTDNQPQHF. CDR3 coding DNA: TGTGCCAGCAGCTTGACGGACAATCAGCCCCAGCATTTT.

This clone is a singleton in its sample. The chain recombines TRBV5-1 with TRBJ1-1; 10 nucleotides line up with TRBD1. J lost 3 bases, V lost 7 bases, and 12 bases had no gene match. Germline assignment: CDR1 SGHRS and CDR2 YFSETQ. This CDR3 has 16 amino acids. In DNA form, the CDR3 reads TGCGCCAGCGGGACAGGGGTGAGGGGTTGGTACACTGAAGCTTTCTTT. Residues: CASGTGVRGWYTEAFF. The complete variable domain, with remaining parts taken from reference TRBV5-1 and TRBJ1-1, reads KAGVTQTPRYLIKTRGQQVTLSCSPISGHRSVSWYQQTPGQGLQFLFEYFSETQRNKGNFPGRFSGRQFSNSRSEMNVSTLELGDSALYLCASGTGVRGWYTEAFFGQGTRLTVV.

This chain uses TRBV11-2 with TRBJ2-1; 8 bases agree with TRBD2. J was trimmed by 2 bases and V by 6 bases; bases with no gene match: 6. Per germline, CDR1 SGHAT and CDR2 FQNNGV. CDR3 length: 15 residues. In nucleotides, the CDR3 is TGTGCCAGCAGACCTCTAGCGGGTCCCTACAATGAGCAGTTCTTC. Translating gives CASRPLAGPYNEQFF.

In the case of this clone: One end of the junction does not line up with germline, which may come from a read error. The chain is built from TRBV5-1 and TRBJ1-3, with a tentative D call TRBD1 (5 bases). Germline loops: CDR1 SGHRS, CDR2 YFSETQ. The CDR3 consists of 15 residues. The CDR3 nucleotides read TGCGCCAGCAGTTTGGACACTTACTCTGGAAACACCATATATTTT. Translated: CASSLDTYSGNTIYF.